This passage covers 4 T cell receptor beta chains from one sample sequenced in a study of blood T cell repertoires in COVID-19. TCRdb keeps only in-frame clones here, not all; method: immunoSEQ multiplex PCR. Of approximately 120,000 clones listed, over 60% are singletons. Sequencing input: peripheral blood. Every receptor here comes from a human donor in a cohort sampled during active or convalescent COVID-19.

V is TRBV7-3 and J is TRBJ2-2; D gene uncertain. With 5 bases removed from V and 0 bases from J, the gap between germline ends came to 10 bases. This CDR3 spans 15 amino acids. Looked up from germline, CDR1 is SGHTA and CDR2 is FQGTGA. The CDR3 here is CASSEALSNTGELFF. The CDR3 coding sequence is TGTGCCAGCAGCGAAGCCCTGTCGAACACCGGGGAGCTGTTTTTT.

The chain uses TRBV11-2 and TRBJ1-1, with D unclear. The CDR3 sequence is 13 residues long. From germline, CDR1 is SGHAT and CDR2 FQNNGV. The V and J ends lost 7 bases and 3 bases respectively, with 12 bases between them. The DNA for the CDR3 is TGTGCCAGCACCCCAGAGCGGTACACTGAAGCTTTCTTT. Protein: CASTPERYTEAFF.

This clone was counted a single time. The V and J genes are TRBV4-1 and TRBJ1-2; D gene unclear. CDR3 size: 15 residues. Deletions cut 4 bases from V and 4 bases from J, with 16 bases between. The germline CDR1 and CDR2 sequences are MGHRA and YSYEKL. The chain's CDR3 is CASSPMMGSLYGYTF. CDR3 bases: TGCGCCAGCAGCCCAATGATGGGCAGCCTCTATGGCTACACCTTC.

This chain connects TRBV2 to TRBJ1-1; TRBD1 aligns across 7 bases. The length of the CDR3 is 14 residues. The V and J ends lost 5 bases and 1 base, in that order; junction bases with no gene match: 4. Germline assignment: CDR1 SNHLY and CDR2 FYNNEI. The CDR3 here is CASSKTGQNTEAFF. DNA for the CDR3: TGTGCCAGCAGTAAGACAGGGCAGAACACTGAAGCTTTCTTT. The full variable domain, rest sourced from reference TRBV2 and TRBJ1-1, is EPEVTQTPSHQVTQMGQEVILRCVPISNHLYFYWYRQILGQKVEFLVSFYNNEISEKSEIFDDQFSVERPDGSNFTLKIRSTKLEDSAMYFCASSKTGQNTEAFFGQGTRLTVV.